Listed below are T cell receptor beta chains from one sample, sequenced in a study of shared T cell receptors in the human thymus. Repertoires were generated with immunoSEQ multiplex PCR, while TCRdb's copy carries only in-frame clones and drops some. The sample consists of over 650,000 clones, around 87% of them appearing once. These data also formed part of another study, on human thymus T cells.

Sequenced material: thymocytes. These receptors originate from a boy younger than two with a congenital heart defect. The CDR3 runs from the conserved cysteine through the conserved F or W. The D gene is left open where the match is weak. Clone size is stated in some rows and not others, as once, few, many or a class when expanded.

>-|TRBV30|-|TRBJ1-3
TGTGCCTGGAGACTAGGCAGCTCTGGAAACACCATATATTTT
CAWRLGSSGNTIYF
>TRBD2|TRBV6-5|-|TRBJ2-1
TGTGCCAGCAGTTACTTGCCTAGCGGGAGCTACAATGAGCAGTTCTTC
CASSYLPSGSYNEQFF
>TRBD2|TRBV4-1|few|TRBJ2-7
TGCGCCAGCAGCCAACTAGCGGGGTTCTACGAGCAGTACTTC
CASSQLAGFYEQYF
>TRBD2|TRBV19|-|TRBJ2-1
TGTGCCAGTAGTCCCCCGGGGGGGAATGAGCAGTTCTTC
CASSPPGGNEQFF
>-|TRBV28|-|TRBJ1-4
TGTGCCAGCAGTTTACAGAATGGTGAAAAACTGTTTTTT
CASSLQNGEKLFF
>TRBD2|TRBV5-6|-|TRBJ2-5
TGTGCCAGCAGCTTGGTTACTAGCGGGGGGAGAGAAGAGACCCAGTACTTC
CASSLVTSGGREETQYF
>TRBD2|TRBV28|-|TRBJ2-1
TGTGCCAGCATCCCTCTAGCGGGGGGTCCCAATGAGCAGTTCTTC
CASIPLAGGPNEQFF
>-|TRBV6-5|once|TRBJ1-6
TGTGCCAGCATGGGCGACCCAAATTCCCCCCTCCACTTT
CASMGDPNSPLHF
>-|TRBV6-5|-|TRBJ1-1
TGTGCCAGCTCTGGGGGGGGGAGCACTGAAGCTTTCTTT
CASSGGGSTEAFF
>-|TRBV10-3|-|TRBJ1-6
TGTGCCATCAGTGATCGAGGGCCACATTCACCCCTCCACTTT
CAISDRGPHSPLHF
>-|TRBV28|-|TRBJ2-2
TGTGCCAGCAGTTTTGTTCTCCAATGGACGGGGTGGAACACCGGGGAGCTGTTTTTT
CASSFVLQWTGWNTGELFF
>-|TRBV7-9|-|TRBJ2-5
TGTGCCAGCAGCCTCTGTTCTCACAAAGAGACCCAGTACTTC
CASSLCSHKETQYF
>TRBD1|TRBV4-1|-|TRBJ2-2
TGCGCCAGCAGCCAGAACTTATTACAGGGGACCGGGGAGCTGTTTTTT
CASSQNLLQGTGELFF
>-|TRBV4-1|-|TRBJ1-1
TGCGCCAGCAGCCCCTCCGGTGGGCAGGGCGAGTTCCCGAACACTGAAGCTTTCTTT
CASSPSGGQGEFPNTEAFF
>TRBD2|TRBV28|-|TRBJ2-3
TGTGCCAGCAGTCCACCCGAAGCTAGCGGGAGGACAGATACGCAGTATTTT
CASSPPEASGRTDTQYF
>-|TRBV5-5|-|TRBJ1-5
TGTGCCAGCAGCGAAGGACGGAGGAATCAGCCCCAGCATTTT
CASSEGRRNQPQHF
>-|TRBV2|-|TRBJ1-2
TGTGCCAGCAGTGAAAGGGGCAGGGGAGCCTCTAACTATGGCTACACCTTC
CASSERGRGASNYGYTF
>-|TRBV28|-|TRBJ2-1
TGTGCCAGCAGGGGCAGAGATTTGTACAATGAGCAGTTCTTC
CASRGRDLYNEQFF
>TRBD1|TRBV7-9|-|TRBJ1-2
TGTGCCAGCAGCTTTTCTGACAGGGCCTATGGCTACACCTTC
CASSFSDRAYGYTF
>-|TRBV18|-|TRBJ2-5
TGTGCCAGCTCACCCCAACTAGATGAAGAGACCCAGTACTTC
CASSPQLDEETQYF
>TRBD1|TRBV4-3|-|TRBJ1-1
TGCGCCAGCAGCCAAGAGGGCACAGGTGGAAGGACAGGGAGAGGAGAGAACACTGAAGCTTTCTTT
CASSQEGTGGRTGRGENTEAFF
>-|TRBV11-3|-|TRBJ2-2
TGTGCCAGCAGCCAGCGAACCGGGGAGCTGTTTTTT
CASSQRTGELFF